These 23 T cell receptor beta chains were all obtained from the same sample, sequenced in a study of blood T cell repertoires in COVID-19. Sequenced by immunoSEQ multiplex PCR; TCRdb stores in-frame clones only, minus some. This sample has 230,000 or so clones, with about 87% found just once. The sequencing input was PBMCs or T cells enriched from blood (not recorded which). The receptors come from a woman in her forties with acute COVID-19.

This clone was picked up a small number of times. This chain joins TRBV24-1 and TRBJ1-4; 8 nucleotides align to TRBD1. From germline, CDR1 is KGHDR and CDR2 SFDVKD. The J segment lost 7 bases and the V segment lost 8 bases, leaving 8 bases of the junction unmatched. This CDR3 has 14 amino acids. The CDR3 coding sequence is TGTGCCACCATCCGGACAGGGCTCGTTGAAAAACTGTTTTTT. Its protein is CATIRTGLVEKLFF.

The V and J genes are TRBV18 and TRBJ2-5; 7 bases map to TRBD2. CDR3 length equals 14 residues. V shed 6 bases and J 5 bases; nucleotides not matched to a gene: 9. Germline lookup yields CDR1 KGHSH and CDR2 LQKENI. Here the CDR3 DNA reads TGTGCCAGCTCCGGGCTAGCGGAGGGGGAGACCCAGTACTTC. It encodes CASSGLAEGETQYF.

This clone was observed a single time. The chain links TRBV5-8 to TRBJ2-2, with D possibly TRBD1 on 5 matching bases. CDR1 is SGHTS and CDR2 is YDEGEE in the germline V gene. The CDR3 runs 15 residues. V dropped 5 bases and J dropped 0 bases, with 11 bases sitting between them. The chain's CDR3 is CASSLDNPNTGELFF. CDR3 in DNA: TGTGCCAGCAGTCTGGACAACCCGAACACCGGGGAGCTGTTTTTT.

The V gene is TRBV7-2, the J gene TRBJ2-5; 11 bases are a match to TRBD2. This CDR3 comprises 15 residues. J was trimmed by 5 bases and V by 3 bases; bases with no gene match: 5. Per germline, CDR1 SGHTA and CDR2 FQGNSA. This CDR3 is CASSFSGRVRETQYF. CDR3 nucleotide sequence: TGTGCCAGCAGCTTTAGCGGGAGGGTACGGGAGACCCAGTACTTC.

The V and J genes are TRBV5-1 and TRBJ2-4; 11 nucleotides agree with TRBD2. The CDR3 covers 16 residues. V trimming: 0 bases; J trimming: 3 bases; junction bases outside the gene matches: 2. The germline gives CDR1 SGHRS, CDR2 YFSETQ. CDR3 in amino acids: CASSLELAGVKNIQYF. The DNA of the CDR3 is TGCGCCAGCAGCTTGGAACTAGCGGGAGTCAAAAACATTCAGTACTTC.

This rearrangement joins TRBV27 to TRBJ2-2; tentatively, D is TRBD1 (6 bases). V was pared by 4 bases and J by 6 bases, with 18 bases between. CDR3 length equals 16 residues. Germline values: CDR1 MNHEY, CDR2 SMNVEV (reference sequence). The CDR3 DNA reads TGTGCCAGCAGTTCGATAAGACAGGCTGGCCCCGGGGAGCTGTTTTTT. Residues: CASSSIRQAGPGELFF.

The CDR3, as DNA: TGTGCCATCAGTGAGGAGGGTAGCCCCTCTGGAAACACCATATATTTT. Translated: CAISEEGSPSGNTIYF. The chain recombines TRBV10-3 with TRBJ1-3; D gene uncertain. This CDR3 contains 16 residues. Trimming left V 2 bases short and J 0 bases short, with 11 bases between. CDR1 and CDR2 from the germline V gene are ENHRY and SYGVKD.

The J gene is TRBJ2-5, the V gene TRBV7-9; 8 nucleotides agree with TRBD2. Germline-derived CDR1 and CDR2 are SEHNR and FQNEAQ (reference sequence). The V segment lost 1 base and the J segment 5 bases; nucleotides outside the gene matches: 6. This CDR3 is built from 15 residues. The chain's CDR3 is CASSLGSGLGETQYF. For the CDR3, the DNA is TGTGCCAGCAGCTTAGGATCGGGACTAGGGGAGACCCAGTACTTC.

This sequence joins TRBV5-4 and TRBJ2-5, with TRBD1 identical over 7 bases. V lost 2 bases, J lost 2 bases, and 12 bases stayed unmatched. The germline CDR1 and CDR2 sequences are SGHNT and YYREEE (reference sequence). The CDR3 sequence is 17 residues long. This CDR3 is CASSFRSMGRGQETQYF. DNA for the CDR3: TGTGCCAGCAGCTTTCGTTCTATGGGCAGGGGGCAAGAGACCCAGTACTTC.

This sequence joins TRBV11-3 and TRBJ2-7; the D is unclear. Trimming cost V 2 bases and J 0 bases, with 5 bases left between them. This CDR3 has 13 amino acids. The germline CDR1 and CDR2 sequences are SGHNT and YENEEA. In DNA, the CDR3 is TGTGCCAGCAGCTTACAGGTCTCCTACGAGCAGTACGTC. Translating it yields CASSLQVSYEQYV.

The rearrangement uses TRBV6-2 or TRBV6-3 and TRBJ2-7; 9 nucleotides match TRBD1. Germline loops: CDR1 MNHEY, CDR2 SVGEGT. This CDR3 is 15 amino acids long. With V trimmed by 4 bases and J by 5 bases, 9 bases remained unmatched. The CDR3 is CASSFGTGKSNEQYF. The CDR3 DNA follows: TGTGCCAGCAGTTTTGGGACAGGGAAGAGTAACGAGCAGTACTTC.

The chain has TRBV19 and TRBJ2-7; TRBD1 matches at 12 bases. CDR1 and CDR2 (germline): LNHDA, SQIVND (reference sequence). V lost 6 bases, J lost 4 bases, and 4 bases stayed unmatched. The CDR3 extends over 14 amino acids. The CDR3 reads CASSPGQGAYEQYV. The CDR3 DNA is TGTGCCAGTAGCCCGGGACAGGGGGCATACGAGCAGTACGTC.

The chain links TRBV7-9 to TRBJ1-1; 7 nucleotides match TRBD1. J was trimmed by 4 bases and V by 7 bases; bases with no gene match: 9. CDR3 size: 14 residues. Germline V gene lookup returns CDR1 SEHNR and CDR2 FQNEAQ (reference sequence). The CDR3 nucleotides read TGTGCCAGCACCCCAAACAGGGGAAGCACTGAAGCTTTCTTT. Amino acid sequence: CASTPNRGSTEAFF.

This clone came up once. The rearrangement joins TRBV29-1 to TRBJ1-2, with D perhaps TRBD1 (5 bases). Between the trimmed V and J ends, which lost 7 bases and 0 bases, there was a span of 9 bases. This CDR3 has 12 residues. Germline CDR1 reads SQVTM; CDR2 reads ANQGSEA. CDR3 coding DNA: TGCAGCGGGGGCAGCGCTAACTATGGCTACACCTTC. Translation: CSGGSANYGYTF.

The chain uses TRBV10-3 and TRBJ1-2; D possibly corresponds to TRBD1 (6 bases). Germline CDR1 and CDR2: ENHRY and SYGVKD. The CDR3 extends over 14 amino acids. The ends were cut back, 3 bases at V and 8 bases at J, with 16 bases in the middle. The CDR3 region has the DNA TGTGCCATCAGTGAAGGGACATCTATCGGCGGCTACACCTTC. This sequence encodes CAISEGTSIGGYTF.

The V call is TRBV19, the J call TRBJ1-2, with TRBD1 matching 9 bases. The CDR3 runs to 14 residues. V gave up 5 bases and J gave up 4 bases; unmatched junction bases: 5. CDR1 is LNHDA, CDR2 SQIVND, per germline (reference sequence). CDR3 residues: CASSSTGGGYGYTF. The CDR3 nucleotides read TGTGCCAGTAGTTCCACAGGGGGCGGCTATGGCTACACCTTC. Looking up the rest from reference TRBV19 and TRBJ1-2 gives the full variable domain: DGGITQSPKYLFRKEGQNVTLSCEQNLNHDAMYWYRQDPGQGLRLIYYSQIVNDFQKGDIAEGYSVSREKKESFPLTVTSAQKNPTAFYLCASSSTGGGYGYTFGSGTRLTVV.

The chain has TRBV27 and TRBJ2-7; 7 bases match TRBD1. Germline V lookup: CDR1 MNHEY, CDR2 SMNVEV (reference sequence). The CDR3 spans 14 residues. V lost 1 base and J lost 2; bases outside the gene matches: 2. The CDR3 sequence is CASSLWDRPYEQYF. CDR3 coding DNA: TGTGCCAGCAGTTTATGGGACAGACCCTACGAGCAGTACTTC.

V gene TRBV5-6 combines with J gene TRBJ2-1, with D possibly TRBD2 on 7 matching bases. The V gene lost 4 bases and the J gene lost 15 bases, with 14 bases spanning the gap. This CDR3 has 11 amino acids. Germline V CDR1 and CDR2: SGHDT, YYEEEE. The CDR3, as DNA: TGTGCCAGCAGCCGCGCGGGGGCAGCGTTCTTC. Translated: CASSRAGAAFF.

The DNA for the CDR3 is TGCGCCAGCAGCCGGTTCGGGACGACAGGGGCCCAAGAGACCCAGTACTTC. This sequence encodes CASSRFGTTGAQETQYF. The chain has TRBV5-1 and TRBJ2-5; TRBD1 aligns across 8 bases. The CDR3 has 17 residues. Trimming at V came to 4 bases and at J to 1 base, leaving 12 bases not matched to a gene. The germline V gene encodes CDR1 SGHRS and CDR2 YFSETQ.

V usage is TRBV29-1 and J usage is TRBJ2-5; 8 positions match TRBD2. The V gene end was trimmed by 4 bases and the J gene end by 1 base; junction bases not matched to a gene: 5. This CDR3 is 14 amino acids long. Looked up from germline, CDR1 is SQVTM and CDR2 is ANQGSEA. In DNA form, the CDR3 reads TGCAGCGTTGCGTTACTAGCGGCCCAAGAGACCCAGTACTTC. This translates into CSVALLAAQETQYF.

This sequence joins TRBV10-3 and TRBJ2-5; possibly TRBD1 for D (6 bases). The CDR3 has 15 residues. Germline V gene lookup returns CDR1 ENHRY and CDR2 SYGVKD. Trimming removed 3 bases at V and 2 bases at J, with 13 bases between. The CDR3 sequence is CAISEGQGQQETQYF. The CDR3 nucleotides read TGTGCCATCAGTGAAGGGCAGGGGCAGCAAGAGACCCAGTACTTC.

V gene TRBV21-1 combines with J gene TRBJ1-3; TRBD1, the table's D call, lacks a check against the DNA. TRBV21-1 represents a pseudogene. This CDR3 has 14 amino acids. This chain's CDR3 is CASSRGPYGNTIYF. CDR3 sequence (DNA): TGTGCCAGCAGCAGGGGGCCTTACGGAAACACCATATATTTT.

This clone was detected only a few times. V gene TRBV19 combines with J gene TRBJ1-1, with D tentatively TRBD1 (5 bases). The V gene lost 6 bases and the J gene lost 2 bases, with 13 bases spanning the gap. This CDR3 has 14 amino acids. Germline V gene data show CDR1 as LNHDA and CDR2 as SQIVND (reference sequence). The CDR3 spells CASRSQGLNTEAFF. In DNA, the CDR3 is TGTGCCAGTAGATCGCAGGGCCTCAACACTGAAGCTTTCTTT.